The T cell receptor (beta chain) described here comes from a study of cytomegalovirus exposure and HLA in healthy donors. At the level of the study: The Caucasian-associated ancestry cluster held around 81% of over 350 genotyped donors.

Germline V gene sequence: CDR1 ENHRY, CDR2 SYGVKD. This CDR3 has 13 amino acids. The trim removed 7 bases at V and 6 bases at J, leaving 6 bases unmatched. Regarding donors, all were healthy bone marrow donors. A multiplex PCR was run with 60 Vbeta primers and 13 Jbeta primers. Sequenced by immunoSEQ multiplex PCR; TCRdb stores in-frame clones only, minus some. The sample gives 100,000 to 150,000 clones, around three quarters of which show up once; more than 2.5% is in the top ten. V and J are TRBV10-3 and TRBJ1-2, with 9 nucleotides matching TRBD1. This sequence was found in a woman aged 60-75 years in good health and CMV-seropositive. The sample comprised PBMCs. CDR3 nucleotide sequence: TGTGCCATCAAATCAACAGGGGGCGATGGCTACACCTTC. Its translation is CAIKSTGGDGYTF.